The rows below give T cell receptor beta chains drawn from one sample of a study of blood T cell repertoires in COVID-19. Assay: immunoSEQ multiplex PCR; the TCRdb copy retains only in-frame clones and omits some. The sample includes about 70,000 clones, approximately 85% of them seen just once. The sequencing sample was made of peripheral blood. These receptors were obtained from an elderly man with acute or convalescent COVID-19. Each CDR3 is given with its conserved first and last residue. The D gene is left open where the match is weak. Clone size is given for some rows only: seen once, a few or many times, or a class if the clone is expanded.

size	V	J	D	CDR3	DNA
-	TRBV10-1	TRBJ2-3	TRBD2	CASSESGSGYTQYF	TGCGCCAGCAGTGAGAGCGGGAGTGGGTATACGCAGTATTTT
-	TRBV20-1	TRBJ2-5	-	CSASKGGKTETQYF	TGCAGTGCTAGTAAGGGGGGGAAGACGGAGACCCAGTACTTC
-	TRBV12-5	TRBJ1-3	-	CASGLVRGRENTIYF	TGTGCTAGTGGTTTGGTAAGGGGTCGAGAGAACACCATATATTTT
few	TRBV6-6	TRBJ1-3	TRBD1	CASRPWTGGSGNTIYF	TGTGCCAGCAGACCCTGGACAGGCGGCTCTGGAAACACCATATATTTT
-	TRBV5-6	TRBJ1-1	TRBD1	CASSLGGPGQGTEAFF	TGTGCCAGCAGCTTGGGGGGCCCGGGACAGGGAACTGAAGCTTTCTTT
once	TRBV10-3	TRBJ2-5	TRBD1	CAISEGGQGAMKTQYF	TGTGCCATCAGTGAGGGCGGACAGGGGGCAATGAAGACCCAGTACTTC
-	TRBV4-2	TRBJ1-2	-	CASSQDRESGDYGYTF	TGTGCCAGCAGCCAAGACAGAGAATCAGGTGACTATGGCTACACCTTC
-	TRBV11-3	TRBJ2-7	TRBD2	CASSSPTSGNPEQYF	TGTGCCAGCAGCTCACCGACTAGCGGGAACCCAGAGCAGTACTTC
few	TRBV27	TRBJ1-1	-	CENPCRAAGGFRDHTEAFF	TGTGAGAACCCATGCAGGGCCGCTGGGGGGTTCAGGGACCACACTGAAGCTTTCTTT
-	TRBV29-1	TRBJ2-3	-	CSASPPGGPSTDTQYF	TGCAGCGCCTCCCCCCCCGGGGGGCCTAGCACAGATACGCAGTATTTT
-	TRBV24-1	TRBJ1-1	-	CATSDLRGTEAFF	TGTGCCACCAGTGATTTAAGAGGGACTGAAGCTTTCTTT
-	TRBV2	TRBJ1-5	-	CASSEERRGNQPQHF	TGTGCCAGCAGTGAAGAACGACGGGGCAATCAGCCCCAGCATTTT
once	TRBV5-1	TRBJ2-5	TRBD2	CASSSAGRETQYF	TGCGCCAGCAGCTCAGCGGGAAGAGAGACCCAGTACTTC
-	TRBV5-6	TRBJ1-4	-	CASNRRQTAGEKLFF	TGTGCCAGCAACAGGCGGCAGACGGCCGGGGAAAAACTGTTTTTT
-	TRBV21-1	TRBJ2-7	-	CASSKTAYEQYF	TGTGCCAGCAGCAAAACGGCCTACGAGCAGTACTTC
-	TRBV10-1	TRBJ2-5	-	CASSAGQLKETQYF	TGCGCCAGCAGTGCCGGACAGCTAAAAGAGACCCAGTACTTC
-	TRBV6-6	TRBJ2-1	TRBD2	CASRWREGGVSRQFF	TGTGCCAGCAGATGGCGGGAGGGCGGGGTATCGAGGCAGTTCTTC
-	TRBV30	TRBJ2-5	-	CAWSFQGGETQYF	TGTGCCTGGTCCTTCCAGGGAGGCGAGACCCAGTACTTC
-	TRBV6-5	TRBJ2-5	-	CASSYSLAVETQYF	TGTGCCAGCAGTTACTCGTTGGCAGTAGAGACCCAGTACTTC
once	TRBV6-6	TRBJ2-3	TRBD2	CASSPADSGGATQYF	TGTGCCAGCAGCCCAGCGGACAGCGGGGGGGCTACGCAGTATTTT
-	TRBV25-1	TRBJ2-7	-	CASSEGQGPTYEQYF	TGTGCCAGCAGTGAAGGTCAGGGGCCTACCTACGAGCAGTACTTC
once	TRBV5-8	TRBJ1-5	-	CASSLKAAYSNQPQHF	TGTGCCAGCAGCTTGAAGGCGGCTTATAGCAATCAGCCCCAGCATTTT
-	TRBV27	TRBJ1-6	-	CASRRARADSPLHF	TGTGCCAGCAGGCGAGCGCGGGCGGATTCACCCCTCCACTTT
-	TRBV4-3	TRBJ2-1	-	CASSQYPLSSYNEQFF	TGCGCCAGCAGCCAATATCCGCTTAGCTCCTACAATGAGCAGTTCTTC
-	TRBV5-1	TRBJ2-3	TRBD2	CASSLAASGRAADTQYF	TGCGCCAGCAGCTTGGCGGCTAGCGGGAGGGCAGCAGATACGCAGTATTTT
-	TRBV19	TRBJ2-7	TRBD2	CASTRTSGSYEQYF	TGTGCCAGTACCCGGACTAGCGGCTCCTACGAGCAGTACTTC
few	TRBV18	TRBJ2-2	-	CASSGEDGPNTGELFF	TGTGCCAGCTCAGGGGAGGACGGCCCGAACACCGGGGAGCTGTTTTTT
-	TRBV6-5	TRBJ1-5	TRBD1	CASSKDRGSNQPQHF	TGTGCCAGCAGTAAGGACAGGGGGTCCAATCAGCCCCAGCATTTT
-	TRBV6-2/TRBV6-3	TRBJ1-5	TRBD1	CASSSHGTGSQPQHF	TGTGCCAGCAGTTCTCATGGGACAGGATCTCAGCCCCAGCATTTT
-	TRBV5-1	TRBJ2-1	-	CASRREDHNEQFF	TGCGCCAGCCGCAGGGAGGACCACAATGAGCAGTTCTTC
-	TRBV25-1	TRBJ2-7	TRBD2	CASTSGSYEQYF	TGTGCCAGCACTAGCGGCTCCTACGAGCAGTACTTC
once	TRBV10-2	TRBJ2-3	TRBD2	CASGLAGGRDTQYF	TGCGCCAGCGGCCTAGCGGGAGGACGAGATACGCAGTATTTT
-	TRBV11-2	TRBJ1-1	-	CASSLGRGNTEAFF	TGTGCCAGCAGCTTAGGTCGAGGGAACACTGAAGCTTTCTTT